Presented here are 31 T cell receptor beta chains from one specimen sequenced in a study of control samples from healthy donors and cancer patients. The repertoire was sequenced with immunoSEQ multiplex PCR; TCRdb's copy has only in-frame clones and lacks some. The sample holds some 150,000 clones, roughly 94% seen once. Sequencing used PBMCs. The source of these receptors is a man aged 55 to 70 with colorectal cancer.

V usage is TRBV7-9 and J usage is TRBJ2-1, with no clear D. Per germline, CDR1 SEHNR and CDR2 FQNEAQ (reference sequence). This CDR3 is 12 amino acids long. V lost 1 base and J 9 bases, leaving 7 bases between the germline ends. The CDR3 sequence is CASSLGVTEQFF. The CDR3, as DNA: TGTGCCAGCAGCTTAGGGGTGACTGAGCAGTTCTTC.

This chain links TRBV6-2 or TRBV6-3 with TRBJ1-2, with D possibly being TRBD1 (6 bases). The CDR3 covers 14 residues. V shed 0 bases and J shed 7 bases, with 12 bases lying between them. In germline, CDR1 is MNHEY, CDR2 SVGEGT. CDR3 bases: TGTGCCAGCAGTTACTCCGGGACACCTTTTGGCTACACCTTC. Its protein product is CASSYSGTPFGYTF.

The rearrangement joins TRBV2 to TRBJ2-1, with D possibly matching TRBD1 (5 bases). Germline values: CDR1 SNHLY, CDR2 FYNNEI. V was cut by 8 bases and J by 4 bases, with 12 bases left in between. This CDR3 contains 13 residues. Here the CDR3 reads CASRQGLYNEQFF. For the CDR3, the DNA is TGTGCCAGCCGCCAGGGCCTGTACAATGAGCAGTTCTTC.

V and J are TRBV7-9 and TRBJ2-1, with TRBD2 identical over 13 bases. Germline CDR1 SEHNR, CDR2 FQNEAQ (reference sequence). The junction had 6 bases not matched to a gene; V was cut back by 5 bases and J by 2 bases. The CDR3 sequence is 17 residues long. The CDR3 is CASSPLAGGPPYNEQFF. The DNA for the CDR3 is TGTGCCAGCAGCCCACTAGCGGGGGGGCCCCCCTACAATGAGCAGTTCTTC. Full variable domain (outside the CDR3, taken from reference TRBV7-9 and TRBJ2-1): DTGVSQNPRHKITKRGQNVTFRCDPISEHNRLYWYRQTLGQGPEFLTYFQNEAQLEKSRLLSDRFSAERPKGSFSTLEIQRTEQGDSAMYLCASSPLAGGPPYNEQFFGPGTRLTVL.

This chain uses TRBV11-2 with TRBJ1-5; no firm D call. Germline lookup yields CDR1 SGHAT and CDR2 FQNNGV. The CDR3 totals 13 residues. The germline V and J ends were trimmed by 2 bases and 4 bases, with 6 bases remaining between them. CDR3 amino acids: CASSLSDNQPQHF. CDR3 coding DNA: TGTGCCAGCAGCTTATCCGATAATCAGCCCCAGCATTTT.

This clone was seen only once. This chain joins TRBV6-2 or TRBV6-3 and TRBJ2-7; TRBD1 aligns across 8 bases. V gave up 6 bases and J gave up 2 bases; unmatched junction bases: 9. Germline V lookup: CDR1 MNHEY, CDR2 SVGEGT. This CDR3 has 15 amino acids. The CDR3: CASSPHGTGAYEQYF. CDR3 nucleotides: TGTGCCAGCAGCCCACACGGGACAGGTGCCTACGAGCAGTACTTC.

V is TRBV6-6 and J is TRBJ2-2; D gene uncertain. The CDR3 covers 14 residues. The germline V gene has CDR1 MNHNY and CDR2 SVGAGI (reference sequence). Deletions cut 5 bases from V and 5 bases from J, with 12 bases between. The CDR3 DNA is TGTGCCAGCAGTCAAACTACTATAACCGGGGAGCTGTTTTTT. Translated: CASSQTTITGELFF.

The gene calls are TRBV29-1 and TRBJ1-1, with a possible D match to TRBD1 (5 bases). The germline V gene has CDR1 SQVTM and CDR2 ANQGSEA. The CDR3 is made up of 13 amino acids. V lost 4 bases to trimming and J lost 1 base, with 10 bases between them. In DNA, the CDR3 is TGCAGCGTTGGGGTTCAGGGGAACACTGAAGCTTTCTTT. Encoded protein: CSVGVQGNTEAFF.

The chain recombines TRBV19 with TRBJ2-5; 9 bases agree with TRBD2. V trimming: 2 bases; J trimming: 1 base; junction bases outside the gene matches: 11. The CDR3 has 18 amino acids. In germline, CDR1 is LNHDA, CDR2 SQIVND (reference sequence). CDR3 bases: TGTGCCAGTAGTATATCCCCGACCAGCGGGGGGCCCCAAGAGACCCAGTACTTC. As protein: CASSISPTSGGPQETQYF.

This clone was counted a single time. This sequence joins TRBV6-1 and TRBJ2-3, with 10 bases that match TRBD1. The CDR3 is 17 residues long. Germline-derived CDR1 and CDR2 are MNHNS and SASEGT. With 4 bases clipped from V and 2 bases from J, the junction kept 9 bases outside the gene matches. Here the CDR3 DNA reads TGTGCCAGCAGTGGACAGGGGGCATGGCGGACCACAGATACGCAGTATTTT. Protein sequence: CASSGQGAWRTTDTQYF.

The J gene is TRBJ2-7, the V gene TRBV2; maybe TRBD2 (7 bases). The CDR3 runs to 14 residues. Looked up from germline, CDR1 is SNHLY and CDR2 is FYNNEI. With 1 base removed from V and 3 bases from J, the gap between germline ends came to 10 bases. This CDR3 is CASSEGEGGYEQYF. DNA for the CDR3: TGTGCCAGCAGTGAAGGGGAGGGGGGCTACGAGCAGTACTTC. The whole variable domain, filled in from reference TRBV2 and TRBJ2-7, reads EPEVTQTPSHQVTQMGQEVILRCVPISNHLYFYWYRQILGQKVEFLVSFYNNEISEKSEIFDDQFSVERPDGSNFTLKIRSTKLEDSAMYFCASSEGEGGYEQYFGPGTRLTVT.

The chain has TRBV5-6 and TRBJ1-3; 8 bases line up with TRBD1. Germline CDR1 and CDR2: SGHDT and YYEEEE. The CDR3 contains 16 residues. J gave up 2 bases and V 4 bases, and 8 bases lay outside the gene matches. The CDR3 sequence is CASSVHGQGPGNTIYF. CDR3 sequence (DNA): TGTGCCAGCAGCGTGCATGGACAGGGACCTGGAAACACCATATATTTT.

The gene calls are TRBV2 and TRBJ2-4, with TRBD1 matching over 8 bases. V gave up 4 bases and J gave up 15 bases; unmatched junction bases: 8. This CDR3 spans 12 amino acids. The germline gives CDR1 SNHLY, CDR2 FYNNEI. CDR3 nucleotide sequence: TGTGCCAGCAGTGCCATCCGGACAGGGACGTACTTC. It is translated as CASSAIRTGTYF.

The V and J genes are TRBV18 and TRBJ2-7; tentatively, D is TRBD1 or TRBD2 (5 bases each). Germline V lookup: CDR1 KGHSH, CDR2 LQKENI. The V end was cut by 6 bases, the J end by 2 bases, with 14 bases between. The CDR3 length is 14 residues. CDR3 DNA: TGTGCCAGCTCGGTCGGGGACCGCACCTACGAGCAGTACTTC. Its translation: CASSVGDRTYEQYF. Variable domain in full (rest from reference TRBV18 and TRBJ2-7): NAGVMQNPRHLVRRRGQEARLRCSPMKGHSHVYWYRQLPEEGLKFMVYLQKENIIDESGMPKERFSAEFPKEGPSILRIQQVVRGDSAAYFCASSVGDRTYEQYFGPGTRLTVT.

The chain carries TRBV19 and TRBJ1-3, with 8 bases aligning to TRBD1. The V gene's germline CDR1 is LNHDA and CDR2 SQIVND (reference sequence). This CDR3 region has 16 residues. V gave up 5 bases and J gave up 4 bases; unmatched junction bases: 10. The CDR3 is CASSETGESKGNTIYF. CDR3 DNA sequence: TGTGCCAGTAGTGAGACAGGGGAGTCGAAAGGAAACACCATATATTTT. The variable domain in full, with the rest retrieved from reference TRBV19 and TRBJ1-3, is DGGITQSPKYLFRKEGQNVTLSCEQNLNHDAMYWYRQDPGQGLRLIYYSQIVNDFQKGDIAEGYSVSREKKESFPLTVTSAQKNPTAFYLCASSETGESKGNTIYFGEGSWLTVV.

The chain has TRBV4-1 and TRBJ2-3; TRBD1 matches at 10 bases. The CDR3 contains 16 residues. The trim removed 0 bases at V and 5 bases at J, leaving 5 bases unmatched. Germline V gene sequence: CDR1 MGHRA, CDR2 YSYEKL. The CDR3 sequence is CASSQDQRTGGDTQYF. CDR3 DNA sequence: TGCGCCAGCAGCCAAGATCAGAGGACAGGGGGAGATACGCAGTATTTT.

The V and J genes are TRBV5-1 and TRBJ1-4, with D unresolved. Per the germline V gene, CDR1 is SGHRS and CDR2 is YFSETQ. Trimming took off 4 bases at V and 0 bases at J, with 7 bases between the two ends. The CDR3 loop spans 14 amino acids. The CDR3 bases are TGCGCCAGCAGCCCCTTGGCAACTAATGAAAAACTGTTTTTT. This translates into CASSPLATNEKLFF.

This chain connects TRBV5-8 to TRBJ1-2, with 8 bases matching TRBD1. The J segment lost 4 bases and the V segment lost 0 bases, leaving 2 bases of the junction unmatched. The CDR3 runs to 14 residues. The germline V gene encodes CDR1 SGHTS and CDR2 YDEGEE. In DNA form, the CDR3 reads TGTGCCAGCAGCTTGGGACAGGGGATCTATGGCTACACCTTC. Its protein product is CASSLGQGIYGYTF.

A word on this clone: Other DNA sequences within the sample encode an identical CDR3. The CDR3 protein is CASSVEGGSNSPLHF. CDR3 DNA sequence: TGTGCCAGCAGCGTAGAAGGGGGGTCTAATTCACCCCTCCACTTT. The genes are TRBV9 and TRBJ1-6, with a weak D call TRBD1 (6 bases). Germline CDR1 SGDLS, CDR2 YYNGEE. Between the trimmed V and J ends, which lost 0 bases and 6 bases, there was a span of 10 bases. The CDR3 consists of 15 residues. The variable domain in full, with the rest retrieved from reference TRBV9 and TRBJ1-6, is DSGVTQTPKHLITATGQRVTLRCSPRSGDLSVYWYQQSLDQGLQFLIQYYNGEERAKGNILERFSAQQFPDLHSELNLSSLELGDSALYFCASSVEGGSNSPLHFGNGTRLTVT.

The sample holds a few counts of this clone. The chain links TRBV5-6 to TRBJ1-2, with TRBD1 matching 12 bases. J lost 8 bases, V lost 6 bases, and 5 bases had no gene match. This CDR3 is built from 13 residues. Germline V gene data show CDR1 as SGHDT and CDR2 as YYEEEE. CDR3 loop: CASTWDRGLGYTF. In DNA form, the CDR3 reads TGTGCCAGCACCTGGGACAGGGGGCTCGGCTACACCTTC.

V is TRBV11-2 and J is TRBJ1-1; TRBD1 is a possible D gene (5 bases). The CDR3 sequence is 14 residues long. Deletions cut 6 bases from V and 0 bases from J, with 11 bases between. Germline lookup yields CDR1 SGHAT and CDR2 FQNNGV. The CDR3 nucleotides read TGTGCCAGCAGTACCAGAGGGGTGAACACTGAAGCTTTCTTT. As protein: CASSTRGVNTEAFF.

The count of this clone is one. J is TRBJ1-2 and V is TRBV5-6; 7 bases map to TRBD1. The CDR3 runs to 15 residues. The trim removed 1 base at V and 5 bases at J, leaving 8 bases unmatched. CDR1 and CDR2 (germline): SGHDT, YYEEEE. DNA of the CDR3: TGTGCCAGCAGCTTGTTAACAGGGGACCTATATGGCTACACCTTC. It yields the protein CASSLLTGDLYGYTF.

A single count supports this clone. The chain recombines TRBV6-5 with TRBJ2-3, with 11 bases aligning to TRBD2. The J segment lost 5 bases and the V segment lost 10 bases, leaving 8 bases of the junction unmatched. Germline-derived CDR1 and CDR2 are MNHEY and SVGAGI. The CDR3 extends over 14 amino acids. The CDR3 DNA follows: TGTGCCACAGATAGCGGGGGGGAGGGAGATACGCAGTATTTT. Its translation is CATDSGGEGDTQYF.

The chain recombines TRBV7-9 with TRBJ1-3; D unclear. From germline, CDR1 is SEHNR and CDR2 FQNEAQ (reference sequence). This CDR3 has 19 residues. Between the trimmed V and J ends, which lost 4 bases and 0 bases, there was a span of 22 bases. CDR3 in DNA: TGTGCCAGCAGCTCACTGGTAAATCACGTAGGTCTCTCTGGAAACACCATATATTTT. Translating it yields CASSSLVNHVGLSGNTIYF.

This chain joins TRBV5-1 and TRBJ1-6; D gene unclear. The V and J ends lost 0 bases and 9 bases respectively, with 10 bases between them. Germline V gene lookup returns CDR1 SGHRS and CDR2 YFSETQ. The CDR3 contains 14 residues. CDR3 in DNA: TGCGCCAGCAGCTTGGCCTTTGTAGGTTCACCCCTCCACTTT. This translates into CASSLAFVGSPLHF.

This chain joins TRBV10-3 and TRBJ1-2, with a tentative D call TRBD1 (6 bases). Germline assignment: CDR1 ENHRY and CDR2 SYGVKD. Trimming took 6 bases from V and 6 from J, leaving 14 bases between them. There are 13 residues in the CDR3. The CDR3, as DNA: TGTGCCATCAGAGGGGGAGCTGAGGATGGCTACACCTTC. Its translation: CAIRGGAEDGYTF.

The V call is TRBV25-1, the J call TRBJ1-1, with D perhaps matching TRBD1 (5 bases). The V gene's germline CDR1 is MGHDK and CDR2 SYGVNS. Between the trimmed V and J ends, which lost 4 bases and 1 base, there was a span of 13 bases. This CDR3 region has 15 residues. The CDR3 nucleotides read TGTGCCAGCAGTGCCAGCGGGACGCCGAACACTGAAGCTTTCTTT. It translates to CASSASGTPNTEAFF.

The CDR3 DNA follows: TGTGCCAGCAGCTTAGTTGGGCGGGGCAATCAGCCCCAGCATTTT. Its protein is CASSLVGRGNQPQHF. The chain combines TRBV7-2 with TRBJ1-5; the D is unclear. The CDR3 spans 15 residues. The ends were cut back, 1 base at V and 2 bases at J, with 9 bases in the middle. Per germline, CDR1 SGHTA and CDR2 FQGNSA. The entire variable domain, with the rest obtained from reference TRBV7-2 and TRBJ1-5, is as follows: GAGVSQSPSNKVTEKGKDVELRCDPISGHTALYWYRQSLGQGLEFLIYFQGNSAPDKSGLPSDRFSAERTGGSVSTLTIQRTQQEDSAVYLCASSLVGRGNQPQHFGDGTRLSIL.

The CDR3, as DNA: TGTGCCAGCAGCTTAGATGGTGTCGGGGTCGAGCAGTACTTC. Translation: CASSLDGVGVEQYF. The V and J genes are TRBV11-2 and TRBJ2-7; tentatively, D is TRBD2 (5 bases). V shed 0 bases and J shed 6 bases, with 12 bases lying between them. Per germline, CDR1 SGHAT and CDR2 FQNNGV. The length of the CDR3 is 14 residues. Full variable domain (rest looked up from reference TRBV11-2 and TRBJ2-7): EAGVAQSPRYKIIEKRQSVAFWCNPISGHATLYWYQQILGQGPKLLIQFQNNGVVDDSQLPKDRFSAERLKGVDSTLKIQPAKLEDSAVYLCASSLDGVGVEQYFGPGTRLTVT.

This rearrangement joins TRBV5-1 to TRBJ1-2; D may be TRBD1 (5 bases). Trimming took 0 bases from V and 4 from J, leaving 13 bases between them. This CDR3 region has 15 residues. Germline CDR1 SGHRS, CDR2 YFSETQ. The CDR3 nucleotides read TGCGCCAGCAGCTTGGACCTCCAGGGAGGCTATGGCTACACCTTC. Translating it yields CASSLDLQGGYGYTF.

The CDR3 sequence: CATGGVANEKLFF. CDR3 sequence (DNA): TGTGCCACCGGGGGAGTGGCTAATGAAAAACTGTTTTTT. The chain has TRBV19 and TRBJ1-4, with D possibly TRBD1 on 5 matching bases. Germline values: CDR1 LNHDA, CDR2 SQIVND (reference sequence). Trimming pared 10 bases from V and 3 bases from J, leaving 12 bases between. The CDR3 length is 13 residues.